The T cell receptor (beta chain) described here comes from a study of shared clonotypes between healthy human individuals. Study context: Researchers assigned three CD4 naive, three CD4 memory, two CD8 naive and one CD8 memory plate to each donor. Study outcomes and limitations: What rarefaction showed was incomplete sorted-subset sequencing despite large depth.

The CDR3 runs 13 residues. Germline CDR1 and CDR2: LNHNV and YYDKDF (reference sequence). V was shortened by 0 bases and J by 7 bases, with 9 bases between the two germline ends. The donors, healthy adults who were HIV-negative, had experienced no recent acute infections or vaccinations. This clone was observed once. Its antigen is not known. Approximately 200 ng DNA, 25,000 to 35,000 T cell genomes, went into each sorted-subset replicate PCR. Only in-frame clones appear in the TCRdb table, and some are missing; sequencing was by immunoSEQ multiplex PCR. The sample includes roughly 760,000 clones, approximately 79% seen only once; the top ten take 1.5% to 2%.

What was sequenced was memory CD4+ T cells sorted from blood. As for subset: CD45RA-negative fraction. The chain combines TRBV15 with TRBJ1-1; no clear D gene. The TCR was taken from a woman in her twenties or thirties in good health. CDR3 bases: TGTGCCACCAGCAGAGATCTCCGGTATGAAGCTTTCTTT. Protein sequence: CATSRDLRYEAFF.